What follows is one T cell receptor beta chain and its context. The data derive from a study of blood T cell repertoires in COVID-19. As for the study in general: T cells, B-cell-depleted T cells, or PBMCs provided the cDNA or gDNA that served as material.

The method was immunoSEQ multiplex PCR; TCRdb's version includes in-frame clones alone and lacks a portion of them. The sample lists around 400,000 clones, around 87% occurring once. Seattle patient enrollment occurred during active infection, with longitudinal follow-up thereafter. CDR3 length equals 15 residues. Per the germline V gene, CDR1 is KGHSH and CDR2 is LQKENI. V gave up 0 bases and J gave up 8 bases, with 16 bases separating them. Sequencing was done on a sample of peripheral blood. The TCR comes from a woman aged 25-40 years with COVID-19, enrolled during active disease. The rearrangement joins TRBV18 to TRBJ1-1; possibly TRBD1 for D (6 bases). CDR3 nucleotides: TGTGCCAGCTCACCACCGGTCACCAGGGGCGAGGAAGCTTTCTTT. Its translation is CASSPPVTRGEEAFF.